This T cell receptor (beta chain) derives from a study of regulatory T cells in long-lasting Graves disease (dated by TCRdb to 2020 to 2022). For the study in its entirety: Antithyroid drugs had been taken for less than 3 months by newly diagnosed Graves' disease patients. Peripheral blood TCR sequencing and RNA sequencing compared persistent Graves' disease patients with newly diagnosed Graves' disease patients. A total of 33 samples underwent TCR sequencing, from 13 patients with persistent Graves' disease and roughly 20 patients with newly diagnosed Graves' disease. The study was conducted in China and was registered as a clinical trial.

Libraries were prepared through multiplex PCR. These reads were obtained on an Illumina HiSeq 4000. To build TCR beta libraries, CDR3 regions were amplified by Arm-PCR using iRepertoire HTBI primers. Gel purification was performed on PCR products prior to sequencing. The source study handled its data this way. Across samples, approximately 68 TRBV and 15 or so TRBJ segments were identified and used for gene usage analysis of CDR3 amino acid clonotypes. Filtered high-quality paired reads were merged into contigs using COPE and FqMerger. BLAST was used to align contigs to IMGT TRBV, TRBD and TRBJ reference genes, with CDR3 defined following IMGT. Any clonotype with a frequency above 0.1% was counted as a highly expanded clone. Shannon entropy served as the measure of repertoire diversity, while the Gini coefficient captured V-J evenness. A clonotype was considered public if more than one individual shared it. TCRdb cleaned the public reads at Q25 with fastp, built clones with MiXCR and kept in-frame beta chains. Each entry is one CDR3 protein sequence, shown with its most common DNA and genes. These V and J calls rely on TCRdb rather than the paper's analysis. The sample profile shows a few hundred thousand distinct CDR3 sequences; 15% to 20% of them were found once. Clones ranked in the top ten supply 20% to 25% of the sample.

The CDR1 and CDR2 encoded by the germline V gene are SGHRS and YFSETQ. Including cysteine and phenylalanine, the CDR3 has 17 amino acids. CDR3 DNA only is kept here, 51 bases in frame from base 1. This clonotype occurred a few times. What this receptor recognizes is not known. One junction end disagrees with the germline gene, perhaps due to a read error. The time point label, as the study defines it: newly diagnosed GD, antithyroid drugs for less than 3 months. For both TCR sequencing and RNA sequencing, RNA was extracted from PBMCs using TRIzol. The diagnosis of Graves' disease was made according to American Thyroid Association guidelines. The patients came from an endocrinology department in Xi'an, China. From each patient, approximately 9.9 milliliters of peripheral blood was collected into an EDTA anticoagulant tube. Ficoll Paque Plus density gradient separation was used to isolate PBMCs, and no further T cell sorting was done. RNA quality was checked with an Agilent 2100 Bioanalyzer and agarose gel, and concentration with a NanoDrop 2000.

Study-wide conclusions, independent of this receptor: As a limitation, the authors acknowledged that the small sample size may reduce accuracy. Preferential use of TRBV28, TRBJ1-2 and TRBJ2-5 was observed in persistent disease, whereas TRBV20-1 and TRBJ2-1 were favored in newly diagnosed disease. Peripheral blood alone was examined, since thyroid tissue, which constituted the primary lesion, could not be accessed. A larger number of public clonotypes was shared among persistent patients (more than 2,500) than among newly diagnosed patients (approximately 1,000). Compared with newly diagnosed patients, patients with persistent Graves' disease had lower TCR Shannon entropy and fewer highly expanded clones, which suggests clonal expansion. Sequencing and analysis were restricted to the TCR beta chain.

These data were also filed under a second study, of T cells in Graves' hyperthyroidism and ophthalmopathy. The second study also describes: Stable Graves' hyperthyroidism was defined as the absence of progression to ophthalmopathy over 18 months of follow-up. The hyperthyroidism patients were between 18 and 65 years old and newly diagnosed, with a disease duration of less than 2 months. Patients with uncontrolled infections, other autoimmune diseases, pregnancy or lactation were excluded. Diagnoses were based on clinical symptoms, serum thyroxine and TRAb, thyroid ultrasound and orbital computed tomography. The first round of RT-PCR for the TCR CDR3 was performed with the HTBI primer set and the Qiagen OneStep RT-PCR kit. Blood samples also contained most of the expanded thyroid clonotypes (frequency above 0.001), which suggests that blood repertoires may reflect thyroid immune responses. A 13 V-J signature model separated ophthalmopathy from stable hyperthyroidism, with over 85% sensitivity and approximately 81% specificity in cross-validation and 80%/75% in testing. In validation, progression to ophthalmopathy was predicted by the model with nearly 71% sensitivity and nearly 75% specificity, a median of around 6.5 months before onset. To identify TCR V-J signatures that set the groups apart, the researchers used a discovery cohort of about a hundred patients, made up of around 42 with Graves' ophthalmopathy and approximately 57 with stable Graves' hyperthyroidism. Whether ophthalmopathy could be predicted prospectively was tested in an independent validation cohort made up of 18 to 20 hyperthyroidism patients plus 17 patients who later progressed to ophthalmopathy. The approximately 98 discovery patients were randomly divided into training and test sets at a 7:3 ratio. Thyroid tissue and blood T-cell repertoires from more than five Graves' hyperthyroidism patients were also compared in the study. After sampling, hyperthyroidism patients received methimazole starting at 30 mg daily, and ophthalmopathy patients received high-dose intravenous methylprednisolone. The libraries were constructed in a second round of multiplex PCR and then size-selected and purified. Sequencing of the libraries was done on an Illumina HiSeq2000 using paired-end 100 bp reads. SOAPnuke was used to process the raw data, with reads discarded if the reads contained adapters or uncalled bases, had a mean Phred below 15, or lacked an exact constant-primer or identifier match. High-quality paired reads were merged using COPE v1.2.5, and each unique nucleotide sequence was defined as a clonotype. MiTCR v1.1 was used to align the clonotypes against IMGT TRBV, TRBD and TRBJ reference segments. The analysis included only V-J combinations with a frequency above 0.0001, which together covered roughly 99% of the repertoires. The TCS score was defined as F50 (clonal expansion) divided by E x V (chaos), with BLOSUM62-based TCRdist calculated between CDR3 peptides within each V-J. Welch's t-statistics and random forest reduced 500 to 550 V-J features to 13, which were used in a naive Bayes classifier (R e1071). Sample size was not statistically predetermined, and investigators were not blinded to group allocation. The paper describes TCR Vbeta CDR3 sequencing of some 130 peripheral blood samples, made up of 43 ophthalmopathy patients, 70 to 75 hyperthyroidism patients and about 17 progressor patients.

The sequencing here drew on peripheral blood mononuclear cells (PBMCs), taken at new diagnosis, from a patient treated with antithyroid drugs. The sequence joins TRBV5-1 to TRBJ2-4; 8 junctional bases match TRBD1. The sequence came from a woman younger than 35 with Graves disease. Donor details come from another sample of the same person, matched by shared clones. This receptor has the CDR3 CASSQAQGDLTKNIQYF. Here is the DNA: TGTGCCAGCAGCCAAGCACAGGGGGATCTAACCAAAAACATTCAGTACTTC.